This entry lists 7 T cell receptor beta chains sequenced from one sample in a study of cytomegalovirus exposure and HLA in healthy donors. PCR amplification relied on 60 Vbeta primers (plus 13 Jbeta primers). Profiled with immunoSEQ multiplex PCR; TCRdb holds only in-frame clones, not every one. The sample yields roughly 50,000 clones, of which the top ten take up 2.1%. The material sequenced was PBMCs. The receptors were gathered from a middle-aged woman in good health and CMV-seronegative.

The chain uses TRBV5-1 and TRBJ1-2, with TRBD1 matching over 8 bases. The V gene end was trimmed by 1 base and the J gene end by 3 bases; junction bases not matched to a gene: 5. This CDR3 has 15 residues. The V gene's germline CDR1 is SGHRS and CDR2 YFSETQ. The CDR3 sequence: CASSLTPGQDYGYTF. CDR3 bases: TGCGCCAGCAGCTTGACCCCGGGACAGGACTATGGCTACACCTTC.

CDR3 in amino acids: CASSQKIRTSGGGRPYEQYF. For the CDR3, the DNA is TGCGCCAGCAGCCAAAAGATCCGGACTAGCGGGGGGGGAAGACCATACGAGCAGTACTTC. The rearrangement uses TRBV4-3 and TRBJ2-7; TRBD2 aligns across 15 bases. In germline, CDR1 is LGHNA, CDR2 YSLEER. The V and J ends lost 2 bases and 4 bases, in that order; junction bases with no gene match: 15. The CDR3 length is 20 residues.

The rearrangement joins TRBV4-2 to TRBJ2-7; TRBD2 matches 8 bases. This CDR3 comprises 14 residues. In germline, CDR1 is LGHNA, CDR2 YNFKEQ. The V gene end was trimmed by 3 bases and the J gene end by 7 bases; junction bases not matched to a gene: 8. The CDR3 region has the DNA TGTGCCAGCAGCCAGGGACCAACGGGAGGGGAGCAGTACTTC. This codes for CASSQGPTGGEQYF.

J is TRBJ1-5 and V is TRBV6-5; TRBD1 matches 7 bases. The CDR3 runs 14 residues. The trim removed 2 bases at V and 2 bases at J, leaving 0 bases unmatched. CDR1 is MNHEY and CDR2 is SVGAGI in the germline V gene. The CDR3 spells CASSYGQGNQPQHF. CDR3 bases: TGTGCCAGCAGTTACGGACAGGGCAATCAGCCCCAGCATTTT.

The CDR3 sequence is CASSLTMGEARDNEQFF. CDR3 sequence (DNA): TGCGCCAGCAGCTTAACCATGGGGGAGGCCCGGGACAATGAGCAGTTCTTC. The genes are TRBV5-1 and TRBJ2-1; maybe TRBD2 (6 bases). V dropped 2 bases and J dropped 5 bases, with 20 bases sitting between them. Germline-derived CDR1 and CDR2 are SGHRS and YFSETQ. This CDR3 is 17 amino acids long.

J is TRBJ2-7 and V is TRBV6-5; 10 nucleotides agree with TRBD2. J was trimmed by 6 bases and V by 2 bases; bases with no gene match: 4. The CDR3 consists of 14 residues. From germline, CDR1 is MNHEY and CDR2 SVGAGI. The CDR3: CASSYEREGREQYF. The CDR3 coding sequence is TGTGCCAGCAGTTACGAGCGGGAGGGCCGCGAGCAGTACTTC.

The genes are TRBV19 and TRBJ1-6; 7 bases line up with TRBD1. With V trimmed by 6 bases and J by 0 bases, 2 bases remained unmatched. The CDR3 runs 15 residues. Germline-derived CDR1 and CDR2 are LNHDA and SQIVND (reference sequence). The DNA of the CDR3 is TGTGCCAGTAGGGACAGGTCCTCCTATAATTCACCCCTCCACTTT. It encodes CASRDRSSYNSPLHF.